The 17 T cell receptor beta chains given below trace back to one sample, sequenced in a study of beta chain features in type 1 diabetes. Isolated RNA was reverse transcribed in full, so expressed TCRB transcripts were sequenced. The repertoire was sequenced with immunoSEQ multiplex PCR; TCRdb's copy has only in-frame clones and lacks some. The sample shows a few hundred thousand clones, approximately 9.9% of them seen only once. Sequencing input: naive CD4+ T cells from blood. The receptors stem from a woman in her twenties or thirties in good health.

This clone was seen only a few times. The chain is built from TRBV5-1 and TRBJ2-5, with 8 nucleotides matching TRBD1. Germline V lookup: CDR1 SGHRS, CDR2 YFSETQ. This CDR3 region has 14 residues. Trimming at V came to 4 bases and at J to 5 bases, leaving 7 bases not matched to a gene. The CDR3 region is CASSQDRGGETQYF. CDR3 DNA sequence: TGCGCCAGCAGCCAAGACAGGGGTGGTGAGACCCAGTACTTC.

A few counts support this clone. The rearrangement joins TRBV7-9 to TRBJ1-1; D might be TRBD1 (6 bases). Trimming removed 5 bases from V and 3 bases from J, with 10 bases in between. Germline V gene sequence: CDR1 SEHNR, CDR2 FQNEAQ (reference sequence). The CDR3 length is 13 residues. The CDR3 is CASSPDSYTEAFF. The CDR3 DNA reads TGTGCCAGCAGCCCGGACAGTTACACTGAAGCTTTCTTT.

The table lists this clone with a few counts. The rearrangement uses TRBV7-8 and TRBJ2-7; maybe TRBD1 (6 bases). Trimming took 1 base from V and 1 from J, leaving 8 bases between them. This CDR3 contains 14 residues. CDR1 and CDR2 (germline): SGHVS, FQNEAQ. In nucleotides, the CDR3 is TGTGCCAGCAGCTTAGGACAGGTATCCTACGAGCAGTACTTC. As protein: CASSLGQVSYEQYF.

The chain joins TRBV5-4 to TRBJ2-5, with D unresolved. V lost 4 bases, J lost 5 bases, and 12 bases lay in between. CDR3 size: 13 residues. CDR1 SGHNT and CDR2 YYREEE come from the germline V gene (reference sequence). The CDR3: CASSAPSAETQYF. The CDR3 nucleotides read TGTGCCAGCAGCGCACCGTCTGCGGAGACCCAGTACTTC.

This clone was detected only a few times. This chain links TRBV30 with TRBJ2-5; unclear D gene. Per germline, CDR1 GTSNPN and CDR2 SVGIG (reference sequence). Trimming cost V 5 bases and J 5 bases, with 9 bases left between them. The CDR3 runs 11 residues. The CDR3 reads CAWESVETQYF. The CDR3 DNA reads TGTGCCTGGGAGAGTGTGGAGACCCAGTACTTC.

This clone was counted only a few times. This sequence joins TRBV10-3 and TRBJ2-3, with TRBD1 matching 12 bases. V lost 6 bases and J lost 6; bases outside the gene matches: 7. The CDR3 contains 15 residues. CDR1 is ENHRY and CDR2 is SYGVKD in the germline V gene. CDR3 sequence: CAIRNRDRGLDTQYF. CDR3 nucleotides: TGTGCCATCAGGAACCGGGACAGGGGGCTGGATACGCAGTATTTT.

This chain connects TRBV29-1 to TRBJ1-5; 10 bases are shared with TRBD1. J gave up 5 bases and V 7 bases, and 8 bases lay outside the gene matches. The germline V gene has CDR1 SQVTM and CDR2 ANQGSEA. The CDR3 is made up of 14 amino acids. CDR3 region: CSASTGGMDQPQHF. The CDR3 bases are TGCAGCGCCTCGACAGGGGGCATGGATCAGCCCCAGCATTTT.

This clone was counted a few times. The chain recombines TRBV28 with TRBJ1-5, with 8 bases that match TRBD1. The V gene's germline CDR1 is MDHEN and CDR2 SYDVKM. The CDR3 runs 15 residues. With 2 bases clipped from V and 4 bases from J, the junction kept 4 bases outside the gene matches. CDR3 loop: CASSLMGQVNQPQHF. As DNA, the CDR3 is TGTGCCAGCAGTTTAATGGGACAGGTGAATCAGCCCCAGCATTTT.

Of note for this clone: Other DNA sequences in the sample encode the same CDR3. The gene calls are TRBV18 and TRBJ2-5; no definite D call. Trimming pared 3 bases from V and 2 bases from J, leaving 4 bases between. The V gene's germline CDR1 is KGHSH and CDR2 LQKENI. This CDR3 comprises 12 residues. CDR3 nucleotide sequence: TGTGCCAGCTCACCCACACAAGAGACCCAGTACTTC. Translated, it gives CASSPTQETQYF. The full variable domain, in which reference TRBV18 and TRBJ2-5 provide the parts outside the CDR3, is NAGVMQNPRHLVRRRGQEARLRCSPMKGHSHVYWYRQLPEEGLKFMVYLQKENIIDESGMPKERFSAEFPKEGPSILRIQQVVRGDSAAYFCASSPTQETQYFGPGTRLLVL.

This chain connects TRBV25-1 to TRBJ2-2; D is uncertain. Germline V gene data show CDR1 as MGHDK and CDR2 as SYGVNS. The CDR3 runs to 12 residues. V was pared by 2 bases and J by 7 bases, with 5 bases between. CDR3 coding DNA: TGTGCCAGCAGTGAAAACGGCGGGGAGCTGTTTTTT. Translation gives CASSENGGELFF.

The J gene is TRBJ2-1, the V gene TRBV5-1, with 8 bases that match TRBD1. J lost 4 bases, V lost 5 bases, and 11 bases had no gene match. The germline CDR1 and CDR2 sequences are SGHRS and YFSETQ. This CDR3 comprises 16 residues. The CDR3 region has the DNA TGCGCCAGCAGTTCGGAGGACAGGGAAATTTACAATGAGCAGTTCTTC. Amino acids: CASSSEDREIYNEQFF.

The genes are TRBV30 and TRBJ2-5, with 8 bases fitting TRBD2. The CDR3 totals 14 residues. The V and J ends lost 1 base and 4 bases, in that order; junction bases with no gene match: 5. CDR1 is GTSNPN, CDR2 SVGIG, per germline (reference sequence). The CDR3 here is CAWSDGGGRETQYF. As DNA, the CDR3 is TGTGCCTGGAGTGACGGGGGGGGGCGAGAGACCCAGTACTTC.

This clone has a handful of counts. The V and J genes are TRBV28 and TRBJ2-7; TRBD2 matches at 7 bases. The CDR3 runs 15 residues. Germline V gene data show CDR1 as MDHEN and CDR2 as SYDVKM. J was trimmed by 3 bases and V by 2 bases; bases with no gene match: 7. The CDR3 reads CASSLGTIAYYEQYF. CDR3 bases: TGTGCCAGCAGTTTAGGGACTATTGCCTACTACGAGCAGTACTTC.

This clone was counted between two and nine times. The chain links TRBV30 to TRBJ2-1, with TRBD2 matching over 7 bases. Germline CDR1 reads GTSNPN; CDR2 reads SVGIG (reference sequence). Trimming took 2 bases from V and 11 from J; bases not matched to a gene: 3. The CDR3 consists of 11 residues. CDR3 DNA: TGTGCCTGGAGTTCCGGGACTAAGCAGTTCTTC. This codes for CAWSSGTKQFF.

This chain's CDR3 is CASSGTGDTQYF. DNA for the CDR3: TGTGCCTCTAGCGGGACCGGAGATACGCAGTATTTT. The chain carries TRBV30 and TRBJ2-3, with TRBD2 identical over 9 bases. With V trimmed by 7 bases and J by 5 bases, 4 bases remained unmatched. The CDR3 runs to 12 residues. The germline V gene encodes CDR1 GTSNPN and CDR2 SVGIG (reference sequence).

This clone was detected only a few times. The chain links TRBV28 to TRBJ2-4, with a possible D match to TRBD2 (6 bases). Trimming removed 4 bases from V and 4 bases from J, with 20 bases in between. This CDR3 has 17 residues. The germline V gene encodes CDR1 MDHEN and CDR2 SYDVKM. The CDR3 here is CASSWDWAGLGKNIQYF. CDR3 bases: TGTGCCAGCAGTTGGGACTGGGCGGGCCTTGGTAAAAACATTCAGTACTTC. The full variable domain, completed using reference TRBV28 and TRBJ2-4, is DVKVTQSSRYLVKRTGEKVFLECVQDMDHENMFWYRQDPGLGLRLIYFSYDVKMKEKGDIPEGYSVSREKKERFSLILESASTNQTSMYLCASSWDWAGLGKNIQYFGAGTRLSVL.

The sample holds a few counts of this clone. This rearrangement joins TRBV4-2 to TRBJ2-7; no clear D gene. The CDR3 extends over 15 amino acids. V was clipped by 0 bases and J by 0 bases, with 9 bases between them. Looked up from germline, CDR1 is LGHNA and CDR2 is YNFKEQ. This CDR3 is CASSQDGYYSYEQYF. CDR3 coding DNA: TGTGCCAGCAGCCAAGACGGGTACTACTCCTACGAGCAGTACTTC.